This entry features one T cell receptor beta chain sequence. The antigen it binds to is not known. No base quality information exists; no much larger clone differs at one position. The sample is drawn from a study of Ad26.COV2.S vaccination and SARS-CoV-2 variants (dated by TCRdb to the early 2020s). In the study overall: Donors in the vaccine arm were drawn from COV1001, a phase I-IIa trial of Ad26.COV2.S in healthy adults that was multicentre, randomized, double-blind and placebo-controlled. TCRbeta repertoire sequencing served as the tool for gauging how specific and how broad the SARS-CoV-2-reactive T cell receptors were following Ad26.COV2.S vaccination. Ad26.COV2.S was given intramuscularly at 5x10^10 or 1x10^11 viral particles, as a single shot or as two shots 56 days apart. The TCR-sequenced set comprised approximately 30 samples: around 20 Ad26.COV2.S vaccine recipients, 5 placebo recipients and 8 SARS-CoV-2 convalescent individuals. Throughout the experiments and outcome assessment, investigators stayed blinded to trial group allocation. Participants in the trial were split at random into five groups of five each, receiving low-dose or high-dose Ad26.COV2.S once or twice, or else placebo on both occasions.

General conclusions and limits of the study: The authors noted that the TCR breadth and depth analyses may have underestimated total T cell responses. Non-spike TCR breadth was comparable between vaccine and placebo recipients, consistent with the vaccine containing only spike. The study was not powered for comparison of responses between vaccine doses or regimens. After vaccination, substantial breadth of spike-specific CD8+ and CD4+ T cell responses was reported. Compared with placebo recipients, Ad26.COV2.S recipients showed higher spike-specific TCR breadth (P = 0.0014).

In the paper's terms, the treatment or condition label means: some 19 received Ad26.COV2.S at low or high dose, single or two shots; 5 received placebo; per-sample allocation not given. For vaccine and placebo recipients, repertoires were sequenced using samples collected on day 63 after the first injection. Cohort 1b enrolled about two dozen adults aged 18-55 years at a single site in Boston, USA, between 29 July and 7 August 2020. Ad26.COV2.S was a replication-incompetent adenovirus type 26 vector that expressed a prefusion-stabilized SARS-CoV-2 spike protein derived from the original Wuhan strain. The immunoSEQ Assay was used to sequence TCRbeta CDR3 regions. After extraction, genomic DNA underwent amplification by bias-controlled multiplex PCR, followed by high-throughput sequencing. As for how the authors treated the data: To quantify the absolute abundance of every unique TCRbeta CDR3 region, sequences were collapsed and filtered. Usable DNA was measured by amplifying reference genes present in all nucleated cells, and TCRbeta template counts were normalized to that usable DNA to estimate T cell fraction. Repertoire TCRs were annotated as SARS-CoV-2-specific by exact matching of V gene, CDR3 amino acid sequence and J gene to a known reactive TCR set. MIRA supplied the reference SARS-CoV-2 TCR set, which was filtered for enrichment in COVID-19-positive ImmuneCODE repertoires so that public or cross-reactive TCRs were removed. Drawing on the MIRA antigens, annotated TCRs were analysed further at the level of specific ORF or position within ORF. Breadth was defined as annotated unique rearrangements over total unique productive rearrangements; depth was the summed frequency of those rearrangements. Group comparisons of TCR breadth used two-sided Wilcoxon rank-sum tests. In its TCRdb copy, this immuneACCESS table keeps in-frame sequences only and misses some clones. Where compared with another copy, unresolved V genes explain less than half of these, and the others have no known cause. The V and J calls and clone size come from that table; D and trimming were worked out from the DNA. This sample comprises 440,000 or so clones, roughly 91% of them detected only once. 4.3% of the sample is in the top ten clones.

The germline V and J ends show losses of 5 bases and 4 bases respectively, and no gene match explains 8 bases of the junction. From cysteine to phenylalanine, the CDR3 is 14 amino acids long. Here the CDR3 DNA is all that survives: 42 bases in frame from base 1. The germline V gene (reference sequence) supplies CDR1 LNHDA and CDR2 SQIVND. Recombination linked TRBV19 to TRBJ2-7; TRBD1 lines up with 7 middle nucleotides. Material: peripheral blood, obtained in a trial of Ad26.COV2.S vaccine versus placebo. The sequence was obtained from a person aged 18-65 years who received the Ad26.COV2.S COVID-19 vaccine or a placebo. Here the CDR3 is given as CASSSGQANYEQYF. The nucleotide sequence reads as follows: TGTGCCAGTAGTTCAGGACAGGCGAATTACGAGCAGTACTTC.